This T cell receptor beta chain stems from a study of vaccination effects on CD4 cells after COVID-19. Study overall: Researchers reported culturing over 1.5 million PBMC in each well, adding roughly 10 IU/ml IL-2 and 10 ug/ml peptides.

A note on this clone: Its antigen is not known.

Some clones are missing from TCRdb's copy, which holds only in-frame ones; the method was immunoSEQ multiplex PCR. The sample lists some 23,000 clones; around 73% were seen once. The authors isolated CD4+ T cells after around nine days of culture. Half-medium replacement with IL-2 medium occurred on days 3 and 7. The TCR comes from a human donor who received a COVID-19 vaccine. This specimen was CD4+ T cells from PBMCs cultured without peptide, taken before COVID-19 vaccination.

CDR3 sequence: CASSNRGSYEQYF. CDR3 nucleotides: TGTGCCAGCAGCAACAGGGGGAGTTACGAGCAGTACTTC. This chain uses TRBV27 with TRBJ2-7, with 8 bases lining up with TRBD1. This CDR3 contains 13 residues. The J segment lost 4 bases and the V segment lost 6 bases, leaving 5 bases of the junction unmatched. Looked up from germline, CDR1 is MNHEY and CDR2 is SMNVEV (reference sequence).